The clone carrying this TCR beta chain was observed a few times. Produced via immunoSEQ multiplex PCR; TCRdb's table is partial and in-frame only. This table holds 150,000 to 200,000 clones, roughly nine tenths found once. This entry belongs to a study of blood T cell repertoires in COVID-19. Study-wide context: The United States, Italy and Spain were the sources of the acute and convalescent COVID-19 samples.

The V gene's germline CDR1 is KGHSH and CDR2 LQKENI. The V gene lost 2 bases and the J gene lost 1 base, with 5 bases spanning the gap. CDR3 size: 13 residues. The rearrangement uses TRBV18 and TRBJ1-1; no definite D call. What was sequenced was peripheral blood. This clonotype was sampled from a woman in her 70s with acute or convalescent COVID-19. CDR3 sequence reads: CASSPSENTEAFF. The CDR3, as DNA: TGTGCCAGCTCACCAAGCGAGAACACTGAAGCTTTCTTT.